The subject of this entry is one TCR beta chain. Per germline, CDR1 LNHDA and CDR2 SQIVND (reference sequence). V was trimmed by 3 bases and J by 6 bases, leaving 12 bases between them. The CDR3 loop spans 14 amino acids. Produced via immunoSEQ multiplex PCR; TCRdb's table is partial and in-frame only. The table records 79,000 or so clones, about 93% of them present only once. This entry comes from a study of technical replicates of blood from a few donors. The sample taken for sequencing was T cells isolated from PBMCs. The V call is TRBV19, the J call TRBJ1-5; D is perhaps TRBD1 (5 bases). This receptor was identified in a human donor in good health. The CDR3 DNA follows: TGTGCCAGTAGTATTTTTTTGGGGGGTCAGCCCCAGCATTTT. It yields the protein CASSIFLGGQPQHF.